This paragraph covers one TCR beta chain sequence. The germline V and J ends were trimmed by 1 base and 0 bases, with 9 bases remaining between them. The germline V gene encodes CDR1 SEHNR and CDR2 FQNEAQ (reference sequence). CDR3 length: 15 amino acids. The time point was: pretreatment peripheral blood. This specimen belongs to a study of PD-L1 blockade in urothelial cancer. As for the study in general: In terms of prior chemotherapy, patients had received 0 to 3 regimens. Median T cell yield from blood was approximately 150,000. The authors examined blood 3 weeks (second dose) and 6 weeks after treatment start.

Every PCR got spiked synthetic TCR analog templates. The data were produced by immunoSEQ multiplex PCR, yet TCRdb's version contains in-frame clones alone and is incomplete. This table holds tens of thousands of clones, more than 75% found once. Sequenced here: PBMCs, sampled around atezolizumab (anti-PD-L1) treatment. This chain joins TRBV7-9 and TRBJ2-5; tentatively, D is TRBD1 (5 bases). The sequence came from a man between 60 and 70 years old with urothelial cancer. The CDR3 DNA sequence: TGTGCCAGCAGCTTAGGGGGCAGGGACCAAGAGACCCAGTACTTC. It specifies CASSLGGRDQETQYF.